Below, one T cell receptor beta chain is given with its context. These data belong to a study of T cells in tuberculosis. Study background: T cells were selected with CD1B tetramers loaded with glucose monomycolate.

Regarding the study as a whole: Some low-affinity tetramer-binding T cells may be absent from this sample.

Cells were sorted from thawed PBMC rested overnight and stained with GMM-loaded CD1B tetramer, viability dye and anti-CD3. C32 glucose monomycolate from Rhodococcus equi was loaded onto the CD1B tetramers. From each donor, some 96,000 tetramer-negative cells were sorted. The protocol was immunoSEQ multiplex PCR, while the TCRdb copy is restricted to in-frame clones and leaves out a portion. The sample shows about 88,000 clones, approximately 90% of them seen only once. The germline V gene has CDR1 SGHTA and CDR2 FQGNSA. The CDR3 extends over 14 amino acids. With V trimmed by 5 bases and J by 3 bases, 3 bases remained unmatched.

Material for sequencing was CD1b-GMM tetramer-negative cells sorted from PBMCs. The chain uses TRBV7-2 and TRBJ2-3; 9 bases align to TRBD2. The clonotype was recovered from an adult woman with latent tuberculosis. This chain's CDR3 is CASSPTSGTDTQYF. As DNA, the CDR3 is TGTGCCAGCAGCCCGACTAGCGGAACAGATACGCAGTATTTT.